This entry lists 30 T cell receptor beta chains sequenced from one sample in a study of identical twins. TCRdb analysed the 5' RACE reads with MiXCR anew, one entry per CDR3 protein. The data contain hundreds of thousands of distinct CDR3 sequences, 7.5% of them singletons. The data were also submitted as part of a second study, on yellow fever vaccine responses in identical twins.

The sample consisted of CD8+ T cells sorted from blood. The origin of the receptors is a woman aged 18-30 years in good health.

This clonotype was seen at least ten times. One end of the junction fails to match germline, which may point to a read error. The rearrangement uses TRBV28 and TRBJ1-5; D is unresolved. This CDR3 spans 16 amino acids. Germline loops: CDR1 MDHEN, CDR2 SYDVKM. The CDR3 reads CASRLSLRDSNQPQHF. The CDR3, as DNA: TGTGCCAGCAGATTATCTTTAAGGGATAGCAATCAGCCCCAGCATTTT.

This clonotype showed up many times. The V and J genes are TRBV25-1 and TRBJ1-2, with TRBD1 matching over 9 bases. The junction had 9 bases not matched to a gene; V was cut back by 8 bases and J by 8 bases. CDR1 is MGHDK, CDR2 SYGVNS, per germline. The CDR3 is made up of 13 amino acids. This CDR3 is CASSIRTGEGYTF. The CDR3 coding sequence is TGTGCCAGCTCTATTCGGACAGGGGAAGGCTACACCTTC.

The chain carries TRBV20-1 and TRBJ1-6; 7 positions agree with TRBD1. The CDR3 runs 15 residues. CDR1 and CDR2 (germline): DFQATT, SNEGSKA (reference sequence). The junction had 12 bases not matched to a gene; V was cut back by 8 bases and J by 5 bases. CDR3 DNA: TGCAGTCAATCCCGTGACAGGGACCATAATTCACCCCTCCACTTT. Protein product: CSQSRDRDHNSPLHF.

Ten or more counts support this clonotype. This rearrangement joins TRBV5-1 to TRBJ1-5, with D hard to call. Germline V gene sequence: CDR1 SGHRS, CDR2 YFSETQ. The CDR3 extends over 15 amino acids. Trimming stripped 4 bases from V and 0 bases from J, with 11 bases between. CDR3 sequence reads: CASSPGGYSNQPQHF. The DNA of the CDR3 is TGCGCCAGCAGCCCGGGTGGGTATAGCAATCAGCCCCAGCATTTT.

The chain uses TRBV7-9 and TRBJ2-7, with D unclear. V lost 5 bases to trimming and J lost 3 bases, with 17 bases between them. Germline V gives CDR1 SEHNR, CDR2 FQNEAQ (reference sequence). The CDR3 contains 15 residues. The CDR3 DNA is TGTGCCAGCAGCCACCCGGGCGGCAGCAACTACGAGCAGTACTTC. This gives the protein CASSHPGGSNYEQYF.

This clonotype was observed at least ten times. This chain links TRBV7-9 with TRBJ2-4; D uncertain. There are 10 residues in the CDR3. Trimming removed 5 bases at V and 7 bases at J, with 3 bases between. Germline CDR1 is SEHNR and CDR2 is FQNEAQ (reference sequence). The CDR3 protein is CASSPNIQYF. DNA for the CDR3: TGTGCCAGCAGCCCGAACATTCAGTACTTC.

There are a few counts of this clonotype. The chain couples TRBV12-3 or TRBV12-4 to TRBJ1-2; D unclear. V gave up 1 base and J gave up 6 bases, with 15 bases separating them. The CDR3 length is 15 residues. The CDR3 region is CASSLVNPPVDGYTF. In nucleotides, the CDR3 is TGTGCCAGCAGTTTAGTGAATCCACCGGTCGATGGCTACACCTTC.

This chain joins TRBV4-1 and TRBJ1-5; D not certain. V lost 2 bases, J lost 9 bases, and 11 bases lay in between. Germline assignment: CDR1 MGHRA and CDR2 YSYEKL. The CDR3 spans 13 residues. For the CDR3, the DNA is TGCGCCAGCAGCCAACAGACCTCCCGGCCCCAGCATTTT. This gives the protein CASSQQTSRPQHF.

A few counts support this clonotype. J is TRBJ2-5 and V is TRBV10-3; 7 nucleotides agree with TRBD1. The CDR3 covers 15 residues. With V trimmed by 3 bases and J by 1 base, 5 bases remained unmatched. CDR1 is ENHRY and CDR2 is SYGVKD in the germline V gene. The CDR3 nucleotides read TGTGCCATCAGTGATGGCCAGGGGGTCCAAGAGACCCAGTACTTC. Its protein product is CAISDGQGVQETQYF.

The chain combines TRBV5-6 with TRBJ1-2; no reliable D call. Germline V gives CDR1 SGHDT, CDR2 YYEEEE. With 0 bases removed from V and 4 bases from J, the gap between germline ends came to 13 bases. The CDR3 length is 15 residues. The CDR3 coding sequence is TGTGCCAGCAGCTTGGATGCGTCCAGTACCTATGGCTACACCTTC. This sequence encodes CASSLDASSTYGYTF.

This clonotype was detected many times. The chain combines TRBV7-8 with TRBJ2-7; D gene unclear. Per the germline V gene, CDR1 is SGHVS and CDR2 is FQNEAQ. Trimming removed 2 bases at V and 2 bases at J, with 7 bases between. The CDR3 has 13 residues. CDR3 coding DNA: TGTGCCAGCAGCTTAAAGGGAACCTACGAGCAGTACTTC. It codes for CASSLKGTYEQYF.

This clonotype was counted at least ten times. The rearrangement links TRBV20-1 to TRBJ2-1; tentative D call: TRBD1 (5 bases). V was clipped by 1 base and J by 0 bases, with 7 bases between them. Germline CDR1 DFQATT, CDR2 SNEGSKA (reference sequence). The CDR3 contains 14 residues. This CDR3 reads CSARGQYSYNEQFF. CDR3 nucleotide sequence: TGCAGTGCTAGAGGACAGTACTCCTACAATGAGCAGTTCTTC.

This clonotype was detected many times. This sequence joins TRBV6-1 and TRBJ1-1; TRBD1 might be the D (5 bases). CDR1 is MNHNS and CDR2 is SASEGT in the germline V gene. The CDR3 covers 12 residues. Trimming took off 6 bases at V and 6 bases at J, with 11 bases between the two ends. The DNA of the CDR3 is TGTGCCAGCAGCCAACCGGGGGCTGAAGCTTTCTTT. It codes for CASSQPGAEAFF.

This clonotype was counted ten times or more. The V and J genes are TRBV5-1 and TRBJ2-1; no definite D call. V shed 0 bases and J shed 0 bases, with 10 bases lying between them. The germline V gene encodes CDR1 SGHRS and CDR2 YFSETQ. This CDR3 is 16 amino acids long. The CDR3 bases are TGCGCCAGCAGCTTGGGCCCAATGAGCTCCTACAATGAGCAGTTCTTC. It yields the protein CASSLGPMSSYNEQFF.

V gene TRBV20-1 combines with J gene TRBJ2-7; D may be TRBD2 (5 bases). The germline V and J ends were trimmed by 6 bases and 1 base, with 19 bases remaining between them. The CDR3 sequence is 15 residues long. The germline CDR1 and CDR2 sequences are DFQATT and SNEGSKA (reference sequence). CDR3 sequence (DNA): TGCAGTGCAAAGGCCGGGGAAGTTTGGTCCTACGAGCAGTACGTC. Translating gives CSAKAGEVWSYEQYV.

At least ten counts were recorded for this clonotype. The V and J genes are TRBV5-6 and TRBJ2-7, with TRBD1 identical over 7 bases. The germline V gene has CDR1 SGHDT and CDR2 YYEEEE. This CDR3 spans 14 amino acids. Germline trimming cut 0 bases from V and 2 bases from J; bases unmatched to any gene: 2. As DNA, the CDR3 is TGTGCCAGCAGCTTGGCAGGGGGACCCTACGAGCAGTACGTC. The encoded protein is CASSLAGGPYEQYV.

In this sample, this clonotype turned up many times. The genes are TRBV12-3 or TRBV12-4 and TRBJ2-2; D possibly corresponds to TRBD2 (5 bases). V was shortened by 5 bases and J by 7 bases, with 14 bases between the two germline ends. The CDR3 is 14 residues long. The CDR3 loop is CASSPREGNGELFF. In DNA, the CDR3 is TGTGCCAGCAGTCCGAGAGAGGGAAACGGGGAGCTGTTTTTT.

This clonotype was counted ten times or more. The CDR3 coding sequence is TGTGCCAGCAGTGAAGCCCAGGGGGGAAATGAGCAGTTCTTC. Translated, it gives CASSEAQGGNEQFF. The V and J genes are TRBV2 and TRBJ2-1, with D possibly TRBD1 on 7 matching bases. CDR1 and CDR2 (germline): SNHLY, FYNNEI. V was trimmed by 0 bases and J by 7 bases, leaving 10 bases between them. The CDR3 runs to 14 residues. Full variable domain (missing parts from reference TRBV2 and TRBJ2-1): EPEVTQTPSHQVTQMGQEVILRCVPISNHLYFYWYRQILGQKVEFLVSFYNNEISEKSEIFDDQFSVERPDGSNFTLKIRSTKLEDSAMYFCASSEAQGGNEQFFGPGTRLTVL.

This clonotype was found many times. The CDR3 region is CASSLDSGANVLTF. DNA for the CDR3: TGTGCCAGCAGCTTAGATTCCGGGGCCAACGTCCTGACTTTC. This chain joins TRBV11-2 and TRBJ2-6; D remains ambiguous. Germline V lookup: CDR1 SGHAT, CDR2 FQNNGV. This CDR3 has 14 amino acids. Trimming cost V 0 bases and J 4 bases, with 4 bases left between them.

This clonotype was observed at least ten times. This chain joins TRBV29-1 and TRBJ2-1; TRBD2 matches 12 bases. Unmatched junction bases numbered 15, after V lost 6 bases and J lost 9 bases. This CDR3 region has 16 residues. From germline, CDR1 is SQVTM and CDR2 ANQGSEA. The CDR3 DNA sequence: TGCAGCGTCCCCGGACTAGCGGGATTAGGGTCCAGTGAGCAGTTCTTC. Protein: CSVPGLAGLGSSEQFF.

The CDR3 DNA reads TGCGCCAGCAGCTTGGGGACTAGCGGGACTAGCGGGAGGGCGTCATTTCAGTACTTC. Amino acids: CASSLGTSGTSGRASFQYF. This chain uses TRBV5-1 with TRBJ2-4; 16 bases are a match to TRBD2. Germline V CDR1 and CDR2: SGHRS, YFSETQ. Germline trimming cut 0 bases from V and 11 bases from J; bases unmatched to any gene: 14. The CDR3 loop spans 19 amino acids. Together with reference TRBV5-1 and TRBJ2-4, the CDR3 gives the full variable domain: KAGVTQTPRYLIKTRGQQVTLSCSPISGHRSVSWYQQTPGQGLQFLFEYFSETQRNKGNFPGRFSGRQFSNSRSEMNVSTLELGDSALYLCASSLGTSGTSGRASFQYFGAGTRLSVL.

This clonotype appeared a few times. CDR3 coding DNA: TGTGCCAGCAGTTGGCTAGCGGGAGACACCGGGGAGCTGTTTTTT. It encodes CASSWLAGDTGELFF. The genes are TRBV6-4 and TRBJ2-2; TRBD2 agrees at 10 bases. CDR3 length: 15 residues. Germline V gene sequence: CDR1 MRHNA, CDR2 SNTAGT. The junction had 3 bases not matched to a gene; V was cut back by 5 bases and J by 3 bases.

This clonotype was observed a few times. The CDR3 here is CSARDKLSASGRAWLSQHEQFF. DNA of the CDR3: TGCAGTGCTAGAGATAAGTTGTCGGCTAGCGGGAGGGCCTGGTTATCACAGCATGAGCAGTTCTTC. The chain has TRBV20-1 and TRBJ2-1, with TRBD2 matching over 12 bases. Germline CDR1 is DFQATT and CDR2 is SNEGSKA (reference sequence). This CDR3 comprises 22 residues. The V and J ends lost 0 bases and 8 bases, in that order; junction bases with no gene match: 26.

This clonotype came up many times. The chain has TRBV12-3 or TRBV12-4 and TRBJ1-3; possible D gene TRBD1, 5 bases. The CDR3 runs to 15 residues. The V end was cut by 5 bases, the J end by 3 bases, with 14 bases between. CDR3 region: CASSTPDTGGNTIYF. The CDR3 nucleotides are TGTGCCAGCAGTACCCCGGACACAGGTGGAAACACCATATATTTT.

This clonotype was seen many times. In DNA form, the CDR3 reads TGTGCCAGCAGCCAAGGCCGGACAGCCCAATACTATGGCTACACCTTC. It yields the protein CASSQGRTAQYYGYTF. The V and J genes are TRBV4-2 and TRBJ1-2; TRBD1 might be the D (6 bases). The CDR3 spans 16 residues. Germline CDR1 is LGHNA and CDR2 is YNFKEQ. V lost 1 base to trimming and J lost 3 bases, with 15 bases between them.

Note on this clonotype: This clone may be a read error of a much larger clone one base away. This chain connects TRBV5-6 to TRBJ2-3, with 8 bases that match TRBD1. After removal of 4 bases from V and 2 bases from J, the junction contained 9 bases not matched to a gene. There are 16 residues in the CDR3. Looked up from germline, CDR1 is SGHDT and CDR2 is YYEEEE. Here the CDR3 reads CASSPVSGGFTDTQYF. In DNA, the CDR3 is TGTGCCAGCAGCCCGGTGTCAGGGGGCTTCACAGATACGCAGTATTTT.

This chain links TRBV6-1 with TRBJ2-3; D call uncertain. V shed 5 bases and J shed 0 bases, with 9 bases lying between them. The CDR3 consists of 14 residues. Germline V gene lookup returns CDR1 MNHNS and CDR2 SASEGT. The CDR3 protein is CASSPSKSTDTQYF. The CDR3 nucleotides read TGTGCCAGCAGTCCCTCCAAAAGCACAGATACGCAGTATTTT.

This clonotype was counted at least ten times. V is TRBV15 and J is TRBJ2-3, with D possibly TRBD1 on 7 matching bases. CDR1 and CDR2 (germline): LNHNV, YYDKDF (reference sequence). The CDR3 covers 14 residues. Trimming took 0 bases from V and 12 from J, leaving 16 bases between them. The CDR3 DNA reads TGTGCCACCAGCAGAGAATCAACGACAGGGACTCAGTATTTT. Translation: CATSRESTTGTQYF.

This clonotype was seen at least ten times. This chain uses TRBV5-6 with TRBJ2-2; 9 nucleotides align to TRBD2. The germline V gene has CDR1 SGHDT and CDR2 YYEEEE. CDR3 size: 15 residues. Trimming removed 4 bases from V and 5 bases from J; junction bases left unmatched: 6. CDR3 amino acids: CASSRTSGLTGELFF. As DNA, the CDR3 is TGTGCCAGCAGCAGAACTAGCGGGTTGACCGGGGAGCTGTTTTTT. The whole variable domain, filled in from reference TRBV5-6 and TRBJ2-2, reads DAGVTQSPTHLIKTRGQQVTLRCSPKSGHDTVSWYQQALGQGPQFIFQYYEEEERQRGNFPDRFSGHQFPNYSSELNVNALLLGDSALYLCASSRTSGLTGELFFGEGSRLTVL.

As regards this clonotype: At one of its ends the junction is not consistent with the germline gene, which may arise from a read error. V is TRBV12-3 or TRBV12-4 and J is TRBJ1-1, with a tentative D call TRBD1 (6 bases). The CDR3 runs 17 residues. CDR3 sequence (DNA): TGTGCCAGCAGTTTTCCGCGGGGGCGCAGAATGAACCCTGAAGCTTTCTTT. This encodes CASSFPRGRRMNPEAFF.